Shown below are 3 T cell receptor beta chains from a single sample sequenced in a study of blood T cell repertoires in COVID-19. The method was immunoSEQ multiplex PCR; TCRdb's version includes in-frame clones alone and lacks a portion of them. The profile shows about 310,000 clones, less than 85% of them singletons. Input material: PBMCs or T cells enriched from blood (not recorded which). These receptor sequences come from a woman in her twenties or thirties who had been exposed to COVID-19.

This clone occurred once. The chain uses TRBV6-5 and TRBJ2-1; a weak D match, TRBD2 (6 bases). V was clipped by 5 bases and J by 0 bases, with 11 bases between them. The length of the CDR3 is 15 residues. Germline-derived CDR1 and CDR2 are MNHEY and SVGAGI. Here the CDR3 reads CASSPYGSSYNEQFF. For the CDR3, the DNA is TGTGCCAGCAGTCCGTACGGGAGCTCCTACAATGAGCAGTTCTTC.

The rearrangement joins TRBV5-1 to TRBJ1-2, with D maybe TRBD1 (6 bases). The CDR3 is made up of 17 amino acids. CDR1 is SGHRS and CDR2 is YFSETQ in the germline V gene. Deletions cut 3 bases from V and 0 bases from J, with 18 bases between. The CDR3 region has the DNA TGCGCCAGCAGCTACCTCCGGGACATAACAGCTAACTATGGCTACACCTTC. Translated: CASSYLRDITANYGYTF.

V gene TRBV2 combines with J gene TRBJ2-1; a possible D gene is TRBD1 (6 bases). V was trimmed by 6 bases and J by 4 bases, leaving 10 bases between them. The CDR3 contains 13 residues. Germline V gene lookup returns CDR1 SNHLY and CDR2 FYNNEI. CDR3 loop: CASSRGQYNEQFF. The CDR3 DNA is TGTGCCAGCAGCCGAGGACAGTACAATGAGCAGTTCTTC.